This T cell receptor (beta chain) was captured by sequencing in a study of T cell changes during pregnancy in multiple sclerosis. Produced via immunoSEQ multiplex PCR; TCRdb's table is partial and in-frame only. Of approximately 40,000 clones listed, 75% to 95% are singletons. The CDR3 loop spans 13 amino acids. V dropped 4 bases and J dropped 1 base, with 7 bases sitting between them. Per germline, CDR1 MNHEY and CDR2 SMNVEV (reference sequence). This receptor was taken from a female donor with multiple sclerosis, enrolled in a pregnancy study. The sample was CD8+ T cells from peripheral blood mononuclear cells, taken after pregnancy. The chain couples TRBV27 to TRBJ1-1; possible D gene TRBD1, 5 bases. The DNA of the CDR3 is TGTGCCAGCAGTTGGGGGGGGAACACTGAAGCTTTCTTT. Its protein is CASSWGGNTEAFF.